These T cell receptor beta chains were read from a single sample in a study of blood T cell repertoires in COVID-19. TCRdb keeps only in-frame clones here, not all; method: immunoSEQ multiplex PCR. Altogether about 18,000 clones are present, about nine tenths being singletons, with the ten largest covering more than 5.5%. Sequenced sample: peripheral blood. These receptor sequences come from a human donor in a cohort sampled during active COVID-19. Each CDR3 is given with its conserved first and last residue. A D gene is named only where the DNA matches it firmly. Clone size is given for some rows only: seen once, a few or many times, or a class if the clone is expanded.

j_call cdr3_length v_call clone_size d_call cdr3_nt cdr3_aa
TRBJ2-7 14 TRBV20-1 . . TGCAGTGCGAGTATGCCCCCAACAACCTACGAGCAGTACTTC CSASMPPTTYEQYF
TRBJ1-2 16 TRBV6-1 once TRBD1 TGTGCCAGCAGTGTCCCCTCAGGGGGTGTTAACTATGGCTACACCTTC CASSVPSGGVNYGYTF
TRBJ1-2 18 TRBV19 . . TGTGCCAGTAGTTCCCTAATTATAGCCCCCGATGCTAACTATGGCTACACCTTC CASSSLIIAPDANYGYTF
TRBJ2-3 14 TRBV5-1 . . TGCGCCAGCAGCTTGCGGGAGAGCACAGATACGCAGTATTTT CASSLRESTDTQYF
TRBJ2-7 15 TRBV7-9 . TRBD1 TGTGCCAGCAGCCCTCCGGGACAGGGGGCCTACGAGCAGTACTTC CASSPPGQGAYEQYF
TRBJ2-3 18 TRBV7-6 . TRBD2 TGTGCCAGCAGCTTAACTAGCGGGGGCCGCTATAGCACAGATACGCAGTATTTT CASSLTSGGRYSTDTQYF
TRBJ1-1 14 TRBV27 . . TGTGCCAGCAGTTTACGACAGATGAACACTGAAGCTTTCTTT CASSLRQMNTEAFF
TRBJ2-5 14 TRBV7-9 . . TGTGCCAGCAGCTTGCTCAGGGGTGGTGAGACCCAGTACTTC CASSLLRGGETQYF
TRBJ2-2 13 TRBV12-5 . . TGTGCTAGTGGTTTACGGGGGAGCCGGGAGCTGTTTTTT CASGLRGSRELFF
TRBJ2-7 13 TRBV7-2 . . TGTGCCAGCAGCCCCGACTCCTTTTGGGAGCAGTACTTC CASSPDSFWEQYF
TRBJ2-7 14 TRBV2 once . TGTGCCAGCAGGTCTCAGGACAAAGCCTACGAGCAGTACTTC CASRSQDKAYEQYF
TRBJ1-2 12 TRBV2 . . TGTGCCAGCAGCGGTACTAACTATGGCTACACCTTC CASSGTNYGYTF
TRBJ1-3 16 TRBV11-3 . TRBD1 TGTGCCAGCAGCCCAGGACAGGCTGTCTCTGGAAACACCATATATTTT CASSPGQAVSGNTIYF
TRBJ1-1 14 TRBV11-2 . TRBD1 TGTGCCAGCAGCCGGACAGGGGATAGGACTGAAGCTTTCTTT CASSRTGDRTEAFF
TRBJ1-4 16 TRBV6-1 . . TGTGCCAGCAGTGACGGGTCTTACGGGGCTAATGAAAAACTGTTTTTT CASSDGSYGANEKLFF
TRBJ2-7 15 TRBV15 . . TGTGCCACCAGCAGTATGGCAGTCCAACACGACGAGCAGTACTTC CATSSMAVQHDEQYF
TRBJ1-2 17 TRBV27 . TRBD1 TGTGCCAGCAGTTCCTCCGGGACAGGGCTTTTTCGTTTTGGCTACACCTTC CASSSSGTGLFRFGYTF
TRBJ1-1 14 TRBV5-1 few . TGCGCCAGCAGCGAGGCGGCGGGGACCACTGAAGCTTTCTTT CASSEAAGTTEAFF
TRBJ1-5 13 TRBV10-1 few . TGCGCCAGCAGTGAGACCCGGAATCAGCCCCAGCATTTT CASSETRNQPQHF
TRBJ1-2 12 TRBV18 . . TGTGCCAGCTCACCGAACGAGGATGGCTACACCTTC CASSPNEDGYTF
TRBJ2-3 15 TRBV7-2 . . TGTGCCAGCAGCTTACAGAGCGGCAGCACAGATACGCAGTATTTT CASSLQSGSTDTQYF
TRBJ1-3 20 TRBV27 . TRBD1 TGTGCCAGCAGCACACGAACCGGACAGGGGGCGCGGAATAAAGGAAACACCATATATTTT CASSTRTGQGARNKGNTIYF
TRBJ1-1 14 TRBV5-1 . TRBD1 TGCGCCAGCAGCTTGGCCGGACAGGCTACTGAAGCTTTCTTT CASSLAGQATEAFF
TRBJ2-7 12 TRBV30 . . TGTGCCGTGAGGTACAGGGACTACGAGCAGTACTTC CAVRYRDYEQYF
TRBJ2-1 14 TRBV6-5 . . TGTGCCAGCAAATCCGGACTAAGCCACAATGAGCAGTTCTTC CASKSGLSHNEQFF
TRBJ1-1 14 TRBV19 . . TGTGCCAGTACCCAGGACTTAAGGAACACTGAAGCTTTCTTT CASTQDLRNTEAFF
TRBJ2-3 15 TRBV3-1/TRBV3-2 . . TGTGCCAGCAGGGTAAGTGGTACTAGCACAGATACGCAGTATTTT CASRVSGTSTDTQYF
TRBJ1-5 15 TRBV7-2 . . TGTGCCAGCAGCTTCCCCCCGGGTAGCAATCAGCCCCAGCATTTT CASSFPPGSNQPQHF
TRBJ2-1 15 TRBV18 . . TGTGCCAGCTCACCACCGAGGCGGACCTACAATGAGCAGTTCTTC CASSPPRRTYNEQFF
TRBJ2-2 17 TRBV30 . . TGTGCCTGGGGAGCTCCGTGGGGGGGCCTTCGAACCGGGGAGCTGTTTTTT CAWGAPWGGLRTGELFF
TRBJ1-4 16 TRBV5-1 . TRBD1 TGCGCCAGCAGCACCGGGACAGAGACAACTAATGAAAAACTGTTTTTT CASSTGTETTNEKLFF
TRBJ1-1 15 TRBV11-2 once TRBD1 TGTGCCAGCAGCTCCAGCAGGGGGGTGGCCACTGAAGCTTTCTTT CASSSSRGVATEAFF
TRBJ2-2 16 TRBV5-1 . . TGCGCCAGCAGCTTGAGCCCCGCCACAGGGTCCGGGGAGCTGTTTTTT CASSLSPATGSGELFF
TRBJ2-7 17 TRBV5-6 . TRBD2 TGTGCCAGCAGCGTCATAGTCAGACTAGCGGGTCACTACGAGCAGTACTTC CASSVIVRLAGHYEQYF
TRBJ2-6 13 TRBV18 once . TGTGCCAGCTTAATCTCTGGGGCCAACGTCCTGACTTTC CASLISGANVLTF
TRBJ1-6 14 TRBV5-1 . . TGCGCCAGCAGCTTGGGGGAGTATAATTCACCCCTCCACTTT CASSLGEYNSPLHF
TRBJ1-3 17 TRBV6-2/TRBV6-3 . TRBD1 TGTGCCAGCAGTCCACGGACAGGGCGAGTGTCTGGAAACACCATATATTTT CASSPRTGRVSGNTIYF
TRBJ1-1 13 TRBV18 . . TGTGCCAGCTCGGCCGGGAAGAACACTGAAGCTTTCTTT CASSAGKNTEAFF
TRBJ2-5 14 TRBV6-5 . TRBD1 TGTGCCACTAAGAGGGGACAGCTCCAAGAGACCCAGTACTTC CATKRGQLQETQYF
TRBJ1-5 15 TRBV19 once TRBD1 TGTGCCAGTAGTACGACAGGGAGTAGCAATCAGCCCCAGCATTTT CASSTTGSSNQPQHF
TRBJ1-5 12 TRBV3-1/TRBV3-2 . . TGTGCCAGCAGCCGCGGGGATCAGCCCCAGCATTTT CASSRGDQPQHF
TRBJ2-1 14 TRBV10-2 . TRBD2 TGCGCCAGTGCGGGACTAGCGGGATTTAATGAGCAGTTCTTC CASAGLAGFNEQFF
TRBJ2-7 16 TRBV11-2 . . TGTGCCAGCAGCTTAGGGGGCCGACTCAGCTCCTACGAGCAGTACTTC CASSLGGRLSSYEQYF
TRBJ2-3 15 TRBV5-4 . TRBD1 TGTGCCAGCAGCCACACGACAGGGTTGCCAGATACGCAGTATTTT CASSHTTGLPDTQYF
TRBJ2-5 13 TRBV12-3/TRBV12-4 . . TGTGCCAGCGGGGCCCAAACGAGGGAGACCCAGTACTTC CASGAQTRETQYF
TRBJ2-1 14 TRBV11-3 . TRBD1 TGTGCCAGCAGCTTTTTACAGGGGTGGGATGAGCAGTTCTTC CASSFLQGWDEQFF
TRBJ1-1 15 TRBV3-1/TRBV3-2 . . TGTGCCAGCAGCCAAGATTTGGGAGGGTGGACTGAAGCTTTCTTT CASSQDLGGWTEAFF
TRBJ2-6 17 TRBV5-1 . . TGCGCCAGCAGCTTGGACCTAGACAGACTTAGGGCCAACGTCCTGACTTTC CASSLDLDRLRANVLTF